Presented here are 28 T cell receptor beta chains from one specimen sequenced in a study of control samples from healthy donors and cancer patients. The data were produced by immunoSEQ multiplex PCR, yet TCRdb's version contains in-frame clones alone and is incomplete. The table has 190,000 or so clones, over 80% seen once. What was sequenced was blood. All receptors derive from a man between 18 and 29 years old in good health.

V gene TRBV7-2 combines with J gene TRBJ1-5, with D hard to call. The length of the CDR3 is 14 residues. The V end was cut by 4 bases, the J end by 3 bases, with 10 bases between. The germline CDR1 and CDR2 sequences are SGHTA and FQGNSA. The CDR3 reads CASSSQALNQPQHF. CDR3 in DNA: TGTGCCAGCAGCTCCCAGGCCCTCAATCAGCCCCAGCATTTT. Full variable domain (missing parts from reference TRBV7-2 and TRBJ1-5): GAGVSQSPSNKVTEKGKDVELRCDPISGHTALYWYRQSLGQGLEFLIYFQGNSAPDKSGLPSDRFSAERTGGSVSTLTIQRTQQEDSAVYLCASSSQALNQPQHFGDGTRLSIL.

J is TRBJ1-1 and V is TRBV5-1; 10 bases align to TRBD1. The length of the CDR3 is 14 residues. Germline trimming cut 3 bases from V and 3 bases from J; bases unmatched to any gene: 2. CDR1 SGHRS and CDR2 YFSETQ come from the germline V gene. CDR3 protein: CASSYGTGDTEAFF. In DNA, the CDR3 is TGCGCCAGCAGCTACGGGACAGGGGACACTGAAGCTTTCTTT.

This chain links TRBV9 with TRBJ2-6; D not resolved. The CDR3 has 15 amino acids. CDR1 SGDLS and CDR2 YYNGEE come from the germline V gene. Trimming took off 3 bases at V and 0 bases at J, with 7 bases between the two ends. Here the CDR3 DNA reads TGTGCCAGCAGCGCCGCCACCTCTGGGGCCAACGTCCTGACTTTC. Its translation: CASSAATSGANVLTF.

This chain connects TRBV6-6 to TRBJ2-1, with 12 positions matching TRBD1. The CDR3 is made up of 15 amino acids. Looked up from germline, CDR1 is MNHNY and CDR2 is SVGAGI (reference sequence). J gave up 8 bases and V 6 bases, and 8 bases lay outside the gene matches. As DNA, the CDR3 is TGTGCCAGCAGCGCCGGGACAGGGGGCTGGGATGAGCAGTTCTTC. This sequence encodes CASSAGTGGWDEQFF.

The chain employs TRBV30 and TRBJ1-4; 7 bases map to TRBD1. The CDR3 covers 15 residues. Germline V gene sequence: CDR1 GTSNPN, CDR2 SVGIG (reference sequence). The V gene end was trimmed by 4 bases and the J gene end by 0 bases; junction bases not matched to a gene: 5. The CDR3 reads CAWKTGLATNEKLFF. Written as DNA, the CDR3 is TGTGCCTGGAAGACAGGGCTTGCAACTAATGAAAAACTGTTTTTT.

This chain joins TRBV9 and TRBJ1-2, with D perhaps matching TRBD1 (6 bases). CDR3 length: 14 residues. The germline gives CDR1 SGDLS, CDR2 YYNGEE. V was trimmed by 3 bases and J by 8 bases, leaving 17 bases between them. The CDR3: CASSDPSGAGGYTF. CDR3 DNA sequence: TGTGCCAGCAGCGACCCCTCGGGGGCTGGGGGCTACACCTTC.

As to this clone: The sample has other DNA sequences that encode this CDR3 too. The chain uses TRBV12-5 and TRBJ2-1, with D possibly matching TRBD2 (7 bases). CDR1 and CDR2 from the germline V gene are LGHNT and FRNRAP. CDR3 length: 11 amino acids. V lost 1 base, J lost 15 bases, and 10 bases lay in between. The CDR3 DNA sequence: TGTGCTAGTGGTTTGGGGCGGGGGCTGTTCTTC. Its protein is CASGLGRGLFF.

The rearrangement links TRBV19 to TRBJ2-4; the D is unclear. Germline V CDR1 and CDR2: LNHDA, SQIVND (reference sequence). The CDR3 covers 15 residues. The germline V and J ends were trimmed by 5 bases and 0 bases, with 11 bases remaining between them. CDR3 sequence: CASSWQKLAKNIQYF. The CDR3 DNA reads TGTGCCAGTAGTTGGCAGAAACTAGCCAAAAACATTCAGTACTTC.

The chain combines TRBV30 with TRBJ1-2, with a weak D call TRBD1 (6 bases). V lost 2 bases to trimming and J lost 8 bases, with 18 bases between them. There are 14 residues in the CDR3. Per germline, CDR1 GTSNPN and CDR2 SVGIG (reference sequence). This CDR3 is CAWSIGGALSGYTF. CDR3 in DNA: TGTGCCTGGAGTATCGGGGGCGCTCTGTCGGGCTACACCTTC.

The V call is TRBV13, the J call TRBJ2-7; D is undetermined. The CDR3 covers 14 residues. The V gene lost 1 base and the J gene lost 6 bases, with 13 bases spanning the gap. Germline V gene lookup returns CDR1 PRHDT and CDR2 FYEKMQ (reference sequence). The CDR3 here is CASSLVGFAAEQYF. The CDR3, as DNA: TGTGCCAGCAGCTTAGTAGGGTTCGCCGCCGAGCAGTACTTC.

This clone was seen once. V usage is TRBV3-1 (or the pseudogene TRBV3-2) and J usage is TRBJ1-6, with 9 bases that match TRBD1. Trimming at V came to 3 bases and at J to 10 bases, leaving 7 bases not matched to a gene. Germline V lookup: CDR1 LGHDT, CDR2 YNNKEL (reference sequence). The CDR3 is made up of 15 amino acids. As DNA, the CDR3 is TGTGCCAGCAGCCATGGGGGACAGGGCCTGTCACCCCTCCACTTT. It yields the protein CASSHGGQGLSPLHF.

The chain couples TRBV20-1 to TRBJ1-6; no definite D call. V was clipped by 5 bases and J by 7 bases, with 6 bases between them. Germline CDR1 and CDR2: DFQATT and SNEGSKA (reference sequence). The CDR3 spans 11 residues. CDR3 sequence: CSAGLNSPLHF. The CDR3 DNA reads TGCAGTGCTGGGCTGAATTCACCCCTCCACTTT.

The rearrangement links TRBV9 to TRBJ1-5; no definite D call. CDR1 is SGDLS, CDR2 YYNGEE, per germline. V was pared by 0 bases and J by 4 bases, with 11 bases between. CDR3 size: 15 residues. The CDR3 DNA follows: TGTGCCAGCAGCGTAGACACAGAAACTAATCAGCCCCAGCATTTT. It specifies CASSVDTETNQPQHF.

The chain carries TRBV2 and TRBJ2-3; 12 nucleotides match TRBD2. V lost 3 bases and J lost 2; bases outside the gene matches: 12. This CDR3 is built from 19 residues. CDR1 SNHLY and CDR2 FYNNEI come from the germline V gene. DNA of the CDR3: TGTGCCAGCAGTGACATACTAGCGGGGGGTCTAATGACCACAGATACGCAGTATTTT. Residues: CASSDILAGGLMTTDTQYF.

This clone was recorded once. V and J are TRBV2 and TRBJ2-1; possible D gene TRBD1, 5 bases. From germline, CDR1 is SNHLY and CDR2 FYNNEI. The CDR3 covers 12 residues. V dropped 7 bases and J dropped 6 bases, with 10 bases sitting between them. The CDR3 nucleotides are TGTGCCAGCATTAAGGACACCAATGAGCAGTTCTTC. This translates into CASIKDTNEQFF.

The genes are TRBV9 and TRBJ1-4; TRBD1 aligns across 7 bases. CDR1 and CDR2 (germline): SGDLS, YYNGEE. This CDR3 has 15 amino acids. Losses at the gene ends were 4 bases for V and 5 bases for J; bases not matched to a gene: 8. CDR3 residues: CASSPQGGNNEKLFF. The CDR3 nucleotides read TGTGCCAGCAGCCCCCAGGGGGGAAACAATGAAAAACTGTTTTTT.

The chain carries TRBV5-1 and TRBJ2-3; tentatively, D is TRBD2 (5 bases). Germline lookup yields CDR1 SGHRS and CDR2 YFSETQ. The V end was cut by 6 bases, the J end by 0 bases, with 11 bases between. The CDR3 totals 14 residues. The CDR3 is CASKEAASTDTQYF. The CDR3 bases are TGCGCCAGCAAGGAGGCAGCTAGCACAGATACGCAGTATTTT.

The chain couples TRBV6-1 to TRBJ1-6; D not certain. Germline assignment: CDR1 MNHNS and CDR2 SASEGT. The V gene lost 4 bases and the J gene lost 10 bases, with 20 bases spanning the gap. The CDR3 loop spans 16 amino acids. CDR3 amino acids: CASSGMGPGGNSPLHF. The CDR3 DNA is TGTGCCAGCAGTGGAATGGGCCCGGGAGGTAACTCACCCCTCCACTTT.

The chain joins TRBV10-3 to TRBJ2-3; 8 nucleotides line up with TRBD1. This CDR3 is 17 amino acids long. Germline values: CDR1 ENHRY, CDR2 SYGVKD. V was pared by 10 bases and J by 6 bases, with 21 bases of the junction left unmatched. As DNA, the CDR3 is TGTGCCACCCGCGGACAGGGAACTTTTGCCTCATGGGATACGCAGTATTTT. It is translated as CATRGQGTFASWDTQYF.

The chain uses TRBV5-1 and TRBJ1-4, with D unclear. CDR1 is SGHRS, CDR2 YFSETQ, per germline. V shed 0 bases and J shed 1 base, with 4 bases lying between them. This CDR3 has 14 amino acids. This CDR3 reads CASSLGGTNEKLFF. CDR3 nucleotides: TGCGCCAGCAGCTTGGGGGGAACTAATGAAAAACTGTTTTTT. The whole variable domain, remainder taken from reference TRBV5-1 and TRBJ1-4, is KAGVTQTPRYLIKTRGQQVTLSCSPISGHRSVSWYQQTPGQGLQFLFEYFSETQRNKGNFPGRFSGRQFSNSRSEMNVSTLELGDSALYLCASSLGGTNEKLFFGSGTQLSVL.

The chain is built from TRBV29-1 and TRBJ2-2; perhaps TRBD1 as D (7 bases). This CDR3 is 12 amino acids long. The V end lost 4 bases, the J end lost 9 bases, and 12 bases lay between the germline ends. Per germline, CDR1 SQVTM and CDR2 ANQGSEA. Here the CDR3 DNA reads TGCAGCGTTGTCAGGGGGGACAGGGAGCTGTTTTTT. Protein sequence: CSVVRGDRELFF.

The chain carries TRBV2 and TRBJ1-3; tentative D call: TRBD1 (5 bases). The CDR3 has 14 residues. The germline V gene has CDR1 SNHLY and CDR2 FYNNEI. Trimming pared 6 bases from V and 0 bases from J, leaving 9 bases between. The chain's CDR3 is CASSRDFSGNTIYF. CDR3 in DNA: TGTGCCAGCAGCAGGGACTTCTCTGGAAACACCATATATTTT.

This clone has just one count. This rearrangement joins TRBV5-5 to TRBJ2-3; D call uncertain. The germline gives CDR1 SGHKS, CDR2 YYEKEE (reference sequence). The length of the CDR3 is 14 residues. The germline V and J ends were trimmed by 0 bases and 6 bases, with 11 bases remaining between them. The CDR3 coding sequence is TGTGCCAGCAGCTTGGTAGGCGGTCAGGATACGCAGTATTTT. This sequence encodes CASSLVGGQDTQYF.

The J gene is TRBJ1-5, the V gene TRBV10-3; tentative D call: TRBD1 (5 bases). Trimming shortened V by 5 bases and J by 6 bases, and 23 bases separated the two germline ends. Per germline, CDR1 ENHRY and CDR2 SYGVKD. The CDR3 runs to 17 residues. The CDR3 protein is CAISRGLNLNGGQPQHF. The CDR3, as DNA: TGTGCCATCAGTAGGGGACTAAATTTGAATGGTGGTCAGCCCCAGCATTTT.

J is TRBJ1-1 and V is TRBV10-3; tentative D call: TRBD1 (6 bases). CDR1 is ENHRY and CDR2 is SYGVKD in the germline V gene. Trimming removed 6 bases from V and 1 base from J, with 18 bases in between. This CDR3 spans 16 amino acids. The DNA of the CDR3 is TGTGCCATCAGCGGGAGGGGTCAGGGGTGGAACACTGAAGCTTTCTTT. It specifies CAISGRGQGWNTEAFF.

The rearrangement links TRBV2 to TRBJ2-5; D remains unclear. Germline V gene sequence: CDR1 SNHLY, CDR2 FYNNEI. The CDR3 consists of 12 residues. Trimming stripped 7 bases from V and 5 bases from J, with 11 bases between. CDR3 region: CASKNGLETQYF. For the CDR3, the DNA is TGTGCCAGCAAAAACGGGCTGGAGACCCAGTACTTC.

Written as DNA, the CDR3 is TGTGCCAGCAGCACGGGAGGCTATGGCTACACCTTC. Its protein is CASSTGGYGYTF. The genes are TRBV5-6 and TRBJ1-2; D unclear. V lost 4 bases and J 4 bases, leaving 8 bases between the germline ends. The CDR3 is 12 amino acids. Germline assignment: CDR1 SGHDT and CDR2 YYEEEE.

The CDR3 sequence: CATGTGVRYEQYF. The CDR3 nucleotides read TGTGCCACAGGGACAGGGGTGCGCTACGAGCAGTACTTC. This chain links TRBV12-3 or TRBV12-4 with TRBJ2-7; TRBD1 aligns across 10 bases. The CDR3 is 13 amino acids. The V segment lost 10 bases and the J segment 3 bases; nucleotides outside the gene matches: 6.